A single sample is the source of the 14 T cell receptor beta chains below, sequenced in a study of blood T cell repertoires in COVID-19. Using immunoSEQ multiplex PCR, the repertoire was profiled, and TCRdb retains in-frame clones only, with some absent. The table has about 49,000 clones, 85% to 95% seen once. The sample consisted of peripheral blood. The source is a human donor in a cohort sampled during active COVID-19.

The gene calls are TRBV7-3 and TRBJ2-3; possible D gene TRBD2, 6 bases. Germline V gene data show CDR1 as SGHTA and CDR2 as FQGTGA. The CDR3 is 15 residues long. Trimming removed 2 bases at V and 1 base at J, with 10 bases between. This CDR3 is CASSLFGGGTDTQYF. The DNA for the CDR3 is TGTGCCAGCAGCTTATTCGGGGGTGGCACAGATACGCAGTATTTT.

The chain links TRBV4-3 to TRBJ2-3, with 10 bases matching TRBD2. The germline gives CDR1 LGHNA, CDR2 YSLEER. Germline trimming cut 4 bases from V and 0 bases from J; bases unmatched to any gene: 7. The CDR3 is made up of 17 amino acids. CDR3 region: CASSPGVAGGSTDTQYF. In DNA form, the CDR3 reads TGCGCCAGCAGCCCAGGGGTAGCGGGGGGCAGCACAGATACGCAGTATTTT.

The rearrangement links TRBV6-6 to TRBJ1-6; perhaps TRBD1 as D (5 bases). Trimming shortened V by 11 bases and J by 8 bases, and 16 bases separated the two germline ends. There are 13 residues in the CDR3. The germline CDR1 and CDR2 sequences are MNHNY and SVGAGI (reference sequence). The CDR3 reads CAGNGGEHSPLHF. The CDR3 nucleotides are TGTGCCGGCAATGGGGGGGAACATTCACCCCTCCACTTT.

This chain connects TRBV7-3 to TRBJ2-3; 7 nucleotides align to TRBD2. Germline lookup yields CDR1 SGHTA and CDR2 FQGTGA. The V gene end was trimmed by 6 bases and the J gene end by 4 bases; junction bases not matched to a gene: 10. This CDR3 has 15 amino acids. The CDR3 nucleotides read TGTGCCAGCAGGGAGGGGAGGGGAATCTCAGATACGCAGTATTTT. Translating it yields CASREGRGISDTQYF.

V gene TRBV28 combines with J gene TRBJ2-3; TRBD1 agrees at 7 bases. Looked up from germline, CDR1 is MDHEN and CDR2 is SYDVKM. The CDR3 covers 12 residues. Losses at the gene ends were 5 bases for V and 11 bases for J; bases not matched to a gene: 7. CDR3: CASSGRDRGQYF. The CDR3 DNA sequence: TGTGCCAGCAGTGGCCGGGACAGAGGGCAGTATTTT.

V gene TRBV7-9 combines with J gene TRBJ2-5; maybe TRBD1 (6 bases). Germline V gene sequence: CDR1 SEHNR, CDR2 FQNEAQ (reference sequence). V lost 5 bases and J lost 1, with 8 bases in between. The CDR3 length is 13 residues. CDR3 bases: TGTGCCAGCAGCCGACAGGCCCAAGAGACCCAGTACTTC. Protein product: CASSRQAQETQYF.

CDR3: CASSQGLAGYRSYYNEQFF. DNA for the CDR3: TGTGCCAGCAGCCAAGGTCTAGCGGGGTACCGAAGCTACTACAATGAGCAGTTCTTC. This rearrangement joins TRBV14 to TRBJ2-1; 9 bases match TRBD2. Germline V gene sequence: CDR1 SGHDN, CDR2 FVKESK. The ends lost 1 base at V and 3 bases at J; junction bases unmatched: 13. The CDR3 extends over 19 amino acids.

The genes are TRBV2 and TRBJ1-6, with D possibly being TRBD1 (5 bases). V was pared by 8 bases and J by 4 bases, with 6 bases between. Germline V CDR1 and CDR2: SNHLY, FYNNEI. The CDR3 has 12 residues. CDR3 sequence: CASGHYNSPLHF. For the CDR3, the DNA is TGTGCCAGCGGACATTATAATTCACCCCTCCACTTT.

The V and J genes are TRBV7-8 and TRBJ1-1; TRBD1 matches at 7 bases. CDR3 length equals 14 residues. V lost 5 bases, J lost 4 bases, and 7 bases stayed unmatched. Germline CDR1 SGHVS, CDR2 FQNEAQ. CDR3 sequence (DNA): TGTGCCAGCAGCACTACAGGGGAATCCACTGAAGCTTTCTTT. This gives the protein CASSTTGESTEAFF.

CDR3 nucleotides: TGTGCCAGCAGGGGAGACTACAATGAGCAGTTCTTC. Translation gives CASRGDYNEQFF. The rearrangement uses TRBV2 and TRBJ2-1, with a possible D match to TRBD2 (5 bases). Germline V lookup: CDR1 SNHLY, CDR2 FYNNEI. Trimming removed 6 bases from V and 3 bases from J, with 6 bases in between. CDR3 length: 12 residues. The whole variable domain, filled in from reference TRBV2 and TRBJ2-1, reads EPEVTQTPSHQVTQMGQEVILRCVPISNHLYFYWYRQILGQKVEFLVSFYNNEISEKSEIFDDQFSVERPDGSNFTLKIRSTKLEDSAMYFCASRGDYNEQFFGPGTRLTVL.

The chain carries TRBV10-3 and TRBJ1-5; D gene uncertain. The V end lost 2 bases, the J end lost 4 bases, and 9 bases lay between the germline ends. The CDR3 sequence is 14 residues long. Germline V CDR1 and CDR2: ENHRY, SYGVKD. CDR3 sequence: CAISEEQLNQPQHF. The CDR3 DNA reads as TGTGCCATCAGTGAGGAACAGCTAAATCAGCCCCAGCATTTT.

This clone was recorded only once. V gene TRBV6-5 combines with J gene TRBJ1-2; D is undetermined. CDR3 length: 16 residues. CDR1 and CDR2 (germline): MNHEY, SVGAGI. The germline V and J ends were trimmed by 0 bases and 2 bases, with 13 bases remaining between them. The CDR3 DNA follows: TGTGCCAGCAGTTACTCGTACAGCCTCTCGAACTATGGCTACACCTTC. Its translation: CASSYSYSLSNYGYTF.

This clone appeared a few times. The chain recombines TRBV6-5 with TRBJ1-5; D may be TRBD1 (6 bases). The ends were cut back, 6 bases at V and 3 bases at J, with 12 bases in the middle. CDR1 MNHEY and CDR2 SVGAGI come from the germline V gene. The CDR3 loop spans 14 amino acids. Here the CDR3 DNA reads TGTGCCAGCAGCACGGACAGCCCCAATCAGCCCCAGCATTTT. Protein product: CASSTDSPNQPQHF.

The rearrangement links TRBV11-2 to TRBJ1-2; TRBD1 aligns across 9 bases. The V and J ends lost 5 bases and 8 bases, in that order; junction bases with no gene match: 6. From germline, CDR1 is SGHAT and CDR2 FQNNGV. The CDR3 has 13 amino acids. CDR3 sequence (DNA): TGTGCCAGCAGCAGTGACAGGGGGGGAGGCTACACCTTC. It yields the protein CASSSDRGGGYTF.